The 17 T cell receptor beta chains in this list originate from one sample, sequenced in a study of breast tumors, draining lymph nodes, adjacent tissues (TCRdb year 2016). Libraries were prepared through multiplex PCR. The data were produced on an Illumina HiSeq 2000. TCRdb trimmed the raw reads at Q25, called clones with MiXCR and kept productive beta chains. Rows matching on CDR3 protein sequence are summarized as one entry with the most common DNA and genes. The sample table holds around 230,000 distinct CDR3 sequences, of which roughly 32% were seen once. The top ten constitute more than 1.3% of the sample. The axillary draining lymph nodes of breast cancer patients were the source of the lymph node samples. The sample taken for sequencing was axillary lymph node tissue. The receptor source for this set is a female donor with breast cancer. Some clones in this sample may be carry-over from other donors' samples.

This sequence joins TRBV2 and TRBJ2-3, with D hard to call. The CDR3 sequence is 12 residues long. The V gene's germline CDR1 is SNHLY and CDR2 FYNNEI. V was cut by 4 bases and J by 4 bases, with 6 bases left in between. The CDR3 reads CASSASPDTQYF. Written as DNA, the CDR3 is TGTGCCAGCAGTGCCTCCCCAGATACGCAGTATTTT.

This clonotype was seen repeatedly, ten times or more. The chain has TRBV6-4 and TRBJ1-2; no reliable D call. CDR1 is MRHNA, CDR2 SNTAGT, per germline. The CDR3 covers 13 residues. V lost 0 bases and J lost 7, with 9 bases in between. DNA of the CDR3: TGTGCCAGCAGTGACTCGATTCTGGGTGGCTACACCTTC. Amino acid sequence: CASSDSILGGYTF.

This clonotype showed up many times. The V and J genes are TRBV7-3 and TRBJ2-1; D is uncertain. The V end lost 0 bases, the J end lost 0 bases, and 3 bases lay between the germline ends. CDR1 and CDR2 (germline): SGHTA, FQGTGA. The CDR3 is made up of 14 amino acids. The CDR3 DNA follows: TGTGCCAGCAGCTTAACCGGCTCCTACAATGAGCAGTTCTTC. The encoded protein is CASSLTGSYNEQFF.

Comments on this clonotype: This could be a read error, since a much larger clone is one nucleotide away. V usage is TRBV19 and J usage is TRBJ2-1; possibly TRBD1 or TRBD2 for D (5 bases each). From germline, CDR1 is LNHDA and CDR2 SQIVND (reference sequence). The CDR3 sequence is 17 residues long. The CDR3 DNA reads TGTGCCAGTAGTAGAGGCACAATGACCGGGACCAGAAATGAGCAGTCCTTC. Protein product: CASSRGTMTGTRNEQSF.

This clonotype was recorded at least ten times. The chain joins TRBV10-3 to TRBJ2-3; 12 positions agree with TRBD2. After removal of 2 bases from V and 6 bases from J, the junction contained 3 bases not matched to a gene. Germline V gene lookup returns CDR1 ENHRY and CDR2 SYGVKD. The CDR3 length is 15 residues. The CDR3 DNA sequence: TGTGCCATCAGTGAGGGACTAGCGGGAACGGATACGCAGTATTTT. It translates to CAISEGLAGTDTQYF.

This clonotype was seen just once. CDR3 sequence (DNA): TGTGCCAGCAGCTACCTAGCAGATACGCAGTTCTTC. Protein sequence: CASSYLADTQFF. The J gene is TRBJ2-1, the V gene TRBV12-3 or TRBV12-4; TRBD2 is a possible D gene (5 bases). This CDR3 contains 12 residues. Trimming pared 6 bases from V and 12 bases from J, leaving 15 bases between.

Turning to this clonotype: A read error is possible here, since a much larger clone lies one base away. This chain links TRBV6-1 with TRBJ2-3; D possibly matches TRBD1 or TRBD2 (5 bases each). The germline V gene has CDR1 MNHNS and CDR2 SASEGT. The CDR3 runs 15 residues. The CDR3: CASSESPASTGTQYF. The CDR3 nucleotides read TGTGCCAGCAGTGAAAGTCCTGCTAGCACAGGTACGCAGTATTTT.

This clonotype was seen many times. This chain joins TRBV4-3 and TRBJ1-6, with TRBD1 identical over 8 bases. J was trimmed by 4 bases and V by 3 bases; bases with no gene match: 2. Germline assignment: CDR1 LGHNA and CDR2 YSLEER. CDR3 length equals 15 residues. The CDR3 DNA follows: TGCGCCAGCAGCCATAGGACAGGGTATAATTCACCCCTCCACTTT. It encodes CASSHRTGYNSPLHF.

At least ten counts were recorded for this clonotype. The V call is TRBV6-1, the J call TRBJ2-7; D is unclear. Germline loops: CDR1 MNHNS, CDR2 SASEGT. The CDR3 runs to 13 residues. The V and J ends lost 3 bases and 3 bases respectively, with 9 bases between them. In DNA, the CDR3 is TGTGCCAGCAGTGAGGGTCCAGTCTACGAGCAGTACTTC. Translating gives CASSEGPVYEQYF.

A word on this clonotype: No conserved phenylalanine or tryptophan is present at the end of the CDR3, so a read error is the likely explanation. The CDR3 DNA reads TGCGCCAGCATTGGGGGGGATGAAGCTTTCGTT. Translated: CASIGGDEAFV. The rearrangement uses TRBV13 and TRBJ1-1; a possible D gene is TRBD1 (5 bases). Per the germline V gene, CDR1 is PRHDT and CDR2 is FYEKMQ (reference sequence). The CDR3 covers 11 residues.

The chain recombines TRBV24-1 with TRBJ2-5, with no clear D. The CDR3 length is 13 residues. V was pared by 7 bases and J by 5 bases, with 13 bases between. Germline V gene sequence: CDR1 KGHDR, CDR2 SFDVKD. This chain's CDR3 is CATRLRAPETQYF. CDR3 nucleotide sequence: TGTGCCACCAGGTTAAGGGCCCCGGAGACCCAGTACTTC.

The chain joins TRBV29-1 to TRBJ1-2; possible D gene TRBD1, 5 bases. Germline values: CDR1 SQVTM, CDR2 ANQGSEA. The CDR3 runs 10 residues. The germline V and J ends were trimmed by 7 bases and 6 bases, with 9 bases remaining between them. CDR3 nucleotide sequence: TGCAGCGCTGAGGGGAATGGCTACACCTTC. This sequence encodes CSAEGNGYTF.

This clonotype was picked up a small number of times. The V call is TRBV7-2, the J call TRBJ2-5, with a weak D call TRBD2 (6 bases). The CDR3 has 14 residues. Germline CDR1 and CDR2: SGHTA and FQGNSA. V gave up 1 base and J gave up 5 bases, with 11 bases separating them. The CDR3 DNA reads TGTGCCAGCAGCTTAGGTCTTGGAGGGGAGACCCAGTACTTC. Translated: CASSLGLGGETQYF.

The sample holds many counts of this clonotype. The rearrangement links TRBV5-1 to TRBJ2-1; TRBD1 might be the D (5 bases). The germline CDR1 and CDR2 sequences are SGHRS and YFSETQ. Trimming removed 1 base at V and 5 bases at J, with 7 bases between. The CDR3 is 13 amino acids. The DNA of the CDR3 is TGCGCCAGCAGCTTGTTGACAGACAATGAGCAGTTCTTC. Translation gives CASSLLTDNEQFF.

This clonotype was counted at least ten times. An end of the junction does not agree with germline; a read error may underlie this. V gene TRBV24-1 combines with J gene TRBJ2-7; 10 bases are a match to TRBD1. This CDR3 comprises 15 residues. From germline, CDR1 is KGHDR and CDR2 SFDVKD. Here the CDR3 DNA reads TGTGCCACCGGTGACCCGACAGGGGGCCACTACGAGCAGTACTTC. Its protein is CATGDPTGGHYEQYF.

About this clonotype: Given a much more abundant clone one base away, this may be a read error. CDR3 sequence reads: CASSHQDLYGYTF. The CDR3 bases are TGTGCCAGCAGTCACCAAGATCTCTATGGCTACACCTTC. The chain couples TRBV6-6 to TRBJ1-2; D ambiguous. CDR3 length: 13 residues. The V end was cut by 5 bases, the J end by 4 bases, with 11 bases between. CDR1 and CDR2 (germline): MNHNY, SVGAGI (reference sequence).

This clonotype was seen at least ten times. This chain links TRBV5-8 with TRBJ1-2; TRBD1 matches 9 bases. Germline values: CDR1 SGHTS, CDR2 YDEGEE. The CDR3 has 14 amino acids. The V gene end was trimmed by 4 bases and the J gene end by 8 bases; junction bases not matched to a gene: 9. This chain's CDR3 is CASSRGQGVGGYTF. The CDR3 region has the DNA TGTGCCAGCAGCCGGGGACAGGGTGTGGGAGGCTACACCTTC. Full variable domain (missing parts from reference TRBV5-8 and TRBJ1-2): EAGVTQSPTHLIKTRGQQATLRCSPISGHTSVYWYQQALGLGLQFLLWYDEGEERNRGNFPPRFSGRQFPNYSSELNVNALELEDSALYLCASSRGQGVGGYTFGSGTRLTVV.